Shown below are 9 T cell receptor beta chains from a single sample sequenced in a study of neurological immune-mediated disorders (dated 2019 in TCRdb). To prepare the library, 5' RACE was applied. Data came from an Illumina HiSeq 2500. TCRdb reran the public reads through fastp at Q25 and MiXCR, keeping productive beta chains. Under each unique CDR3 protein, matching rows form one entry showing the most common genes and DNA. This sample holds approximately 74,000 distinct CDR3 sequences; 4% to 6% were observed only once. The top ten constitute roughly 7% of the sample. The material sequenced was PBMCs. The receptors originated from a man in his late teens or twenties with multiple sclerosis.

This clonotype was found many times. V is TRBV28 and J is TRBJ1-5; D remains ambiguous. Germline V gene sequence: CDR1 MDHEN, CDR2 SYDVKM. This CDR3 contains 14 residues. Trimming stripped 2 bases from V and 7 bases from J, with 12 bases between. CDR3 sequence reads: CASSLRVGSQPQHF. The CDR3 DNA is TGTGCCAGCAGTTTACGGGTCGGGAGCCAGCCCCAGCATTTT.

This clonotype was seen repeatedly, ten times or more. The chain recombines TRBV6-1 with TRBJ1-3, with D tentatively TRBD1 (5 bases). With 4 bases removed from V and 0 bases from J, the gap between germline ends came to 10 bases. CDR1 is MNHNS and CDR2 is SASEGT in the germline V gene. The CDR3 is made up of 15 amino acids. The CDR3 loop reads CASSVGRSSGNTIYF. CDR3 in DNA: TGTGCCAGCAGTGTGGGACGGTCCTCTGGAAACACCATATATTTT.

This clonotype was counted many times. The genes are TRBV10-3 and TRBJ2-3; D possibly uses TRBD1 or TRBD2 (5 bases each). The V and J ends lost 4 bases and 2 bases respectively, with 7 bases between them. CDR3 size: 13 residues. Germline loops: CDR1 ENHRY, CDR2 SYGVKD. The CDR3 loop reads CAISGGITDTQYF. DNA for the CDR3: TGTGCCATCAGTGGGGGGATCACAGATACGCAGTATTTT.

This clonotype was recorded a few times. This rearrangement joins TRBV3-1 to TRBJ1-1; a possible D gene is TRBD1 (5 bases). The CDR3 spans 15 residues. With 4 bases removed from V and 2 bases from J, the gap between germline ends came to 14 bases. Germline-derived CDR1 and CDR2 are LGHDT and YNNKEL (reference sequence). CDR3 amino acids: CASSRGDRTNTEAFF. As DNA, the CDR3 is TGTGCCAGCAGCCGAGGGGACCGAACAAACACTGAAGCTTTCTTT.

This clonotype was seen at least ten times. CDR3 in amino acids: CSAETGTGSGIQYF. In DNA form, the CDR3 reads TGCAGTGCTGAGACCGGGACAGGGAGCGGCATTCAGTACTTC. The chain employs TRBV20-1 and TRBJ2-4; 9 bases line up with TRBD1. V dropped 5 bases and J dropped 9; count of bases not matched to a gene: 11. Germline assignment: CDR1 DFQATT and CDR2 SNEGSKA (reference sequence). The CDR3 has 14 residues.

This clonotype was observed at least ten times. The V and J genes are TRBV9 and TRBJ1-5; D is unclear. Germline CDR1 is SGDLS and CDR2 is YYNGEE. The CDR3 is 15 amino acids. V was clipped by 0 bases and J by 7 bases, with 14 bases between them. CDR3 sequence reads: CASSVDPGRGQPQHF. CDR3 DNA sequence: TGTGCCAGCAGCGTAGACCCAGGACGAGGACAGCCCCAGCATTTT.

This clonotype appeared many times. The chain joins TRBV5-1 to TRBJ2-7, with TRBD2 identical over 7 bases. The CDR3 is 14 amino acids. V trimming: 0 bases; J trimming: 6 bases; junction bases outside the gene matches: 6. CDR1 is SGHRS, CDR2 YFSETQ, per germline. The CDR3: CASSLEGGRGEQYF. As DNA, the CDR3 is TGCGCCAGCAGCTTGGAAGGAGGGAGGGGCGAGCAGTACTTC.

As for this clonotype: Since a much larger clone is just one base distant, this may be a read error. The chain employs TRBV29-1 and TRBJ2-3, with D unclear. CDR3 size: 12 residues. Germline lookup yields CDR1 SQVTM and CDR2 ANQGSEA. CDR3 nucleotide sequence: TGCAGCGTTGTTCGGGCCACAGATACGCGGTATTTT. As protein: CSVVRATDTRYF.

This clonotype showed up many times. The CDR3 DNA reads as TGCGCCAGCAGCCAAGGAACTTCTAGCTCCTACAATGAGCAGTTCTTC. Translated, it gives CASSQGTSSSYNEQFF. The chain couples TRBV4-3 to TRBJ2-1, with no clear D. Germline-derived CDR1 and CDR2 are LGHNA and YSLEER. The CDR3 length is 16 residues. V was trimmed by 1 base and J by 0 bases, leaving 10 bases between them.